This TCR beta chain is drawn from a study of blood T cell repertoires in COVID-19. Turning to the study itself: The United States, Italy and Spain were the sources of the acute and convalescent COVID-19 samples.

Method: immunoSEQ multiplex PCR; TCRdb's copy keeps in-frame clones and lacks some. The sample contains roughly 260,000 clones, approximately 85% of which appear only once. The trim removed 0 bases at V and 5 bases at J, leaving 6 bases unmatched. The CDR3 runs 16 residues. Germline values: CDR1 SGHVS, CDR2 FNYEAQ. The sequenced sample consisted of PBMCs or T cells enriched from blood (not recorded which). The chain links TRBV7-6 to TRBJ2-2, with 7 bases fitting TRBD2. The TCR originated in a woman aged 50 to 60 who had recovered from COVID-19. The CDR3 spells CASSLAPGGSTGELFF. DNA of the CDR3: TGTGCCAGCAGCTTAGCCCCTGGCGGGAGTACCGGGGAGCTGTTTTTT.